These T cell receptor beta chains were read from a single sample in a study of shared clonotypes between healthy human individuals. Clones were read by immunoSEQ multiplex PCR, and TCRdb kept only the in-frame ones, dropping some. Of roughly 500,000 clones in the sample, more than 65% were seen once. The sequenced sample consisted of PBMCs. These receptors came from a middle-aged woman in good health. Some clones in this sample may be carry-over from other donors' samples. The CDR3 runs from the conserved cysteine through the conserved F or W. The order of the fields is J gene, clone size, V gene, D gene, CDR3 protein, CDR3 DNA. D genes are given only for firm matches. Expanded clones are given a class, and other clones once, few, many or no size at all.

j_gene: TRBJ2-7
abundance: once
v_gene: TRBV6-5
d_gene: TRBD2
CDR3aa: CASSPRRLAPSEQYF
CDR3nt: TGTGCCAGCAGTCCCCGCCGACTAGCCCCTAGCGAGCAGTACTTC

j_gene: TRBJ1-1
abundance: NA
v_gene: TRBV7-9
d_gene: NA
CDR3aa: CASSGAVNTEAFF
CDR3nt: TGTGCCAGCAGCGGGGCAGTGAACACTGAAGCTTTCTTT

j_gene: TRBJ2-2
abundance: NA
v_gene: TRBV27
d_gene: TRBD2
CDR3aa: CACRTSGRLNQNTGELFF
CDR3nt: TGTGCCTGCCGGACTAGCGGGAGGCTAAACCAGAACACCGGGGAGCTGTTTTTT

j_gene: TRBJ2-1
abundance: NA
v_gene: TRBV6-1
d_gene: NA
CDR3aa: CASSEVGNEQFF
CDR3nt: TGTGCCAGCAGTGAGGTTGGGAATGAGCAGTTCTTC

j_gene: TRBJ1-4
abundance: once
v_gene: TRBV19
d_gene: NA
CDR3aa: CASSGHITGRGEKLFF
CDR3nt: TGTGCCAGTAGTGGCCATATTACGGGGAGAGGTGAAAAACTGTTTTTT

j_gene: TRBJ2-7
abundance: NA
v_gene: TRBV5-5
d_gene: TRBD2
CDR3aa: CASSLSLAGYYEQYF
CDR3nt: TGTGCCAGCAGCTTGTCCCTAGCGGGATACTACGAGCAGTACTTC

j_gene: TRBJ2-7
abundance: once
v_gene: TRBV9
d_gene: NA
CDR3aa: CASSPWGGMGYEQYF
CDR3nt: TGTGCCAGCAGCCCCTGGGGAGGCATGGGGTACGAGCAGTACTTC

j_gene: TRBJ2-7
abundance: NA
v_gene: TRBV15
d_gene: NA
CDR3aa: CATSRIGRLDTWSEQYF
CDR3nt: TGTGCCACCAGCAGAATTGGAAGGCTAGATACGTGGAGCGAGCAGTACTTC

j_gene: TRBJ1-1
abundance: once
v_gene: TRBV7-9
d_gene: NA
CDR3aa: CASSLAGVRAADTEAFF
CDR3nt: TGTGCCAGCAGCTTAGCTGGGGTCCGGGCGGCGGACACTGAAGCTTTCTTT

j_gene: TRBJ2-7
abundance: NA
v_gene: TRBV13
d_gene: TRBD1
CDR3aa: CASSLRDRADEQYF
CDR3nt: TGTGCCAGCAGCCTCCGGGACAGGGCGGACGAGCAGTACTTC

j_gene: TRBJ1-2
abundance: NA
v_gene: TRBV6-1
d_gene: TRBD1
CDR3aa: CASNRPGQGYGYTF
CDR3nt: TGTGCCAGCAACAGACCGGGACAGGGGTATGGCTACACCTTC

j_gene: TRBJ2-5
abundance: NA
v_gene: TRBV9
d_gene: NA
CDR3aa: CASSVGVRETQYF
CDR3nt: TGTGCCAGCAGCGTAGGGGTCCGAGAGACCCAGTACTTC

j_gene: TRBJ2-3
abundance: NA
v_gene: TRBV10-3
d_gene: TRBD2
CDR3aa: CAISLAENTDTQYF
CDR3nt: TGTGCCATCAGCCTAGCGGAAAACACAGATACGCAGTATTTT

j_gene: TRBJ2-2
abundance: NA
v_gene: TRBV19
d_gene: NA
CDR3aa: CASGAHTGELFF
CDR3nt: TGTGCCAGTGGGGCCCACACCGGGGAGCTGTTTTTT

j_gene: TRBJ2-3
abundance: many
v_gene: TRBV7-2
d_gene: NA
CDR3aa: CASSQTWDTQYF
CDR3nt: TGTGCCAGCAGCCAGACATGGGATACGCAGTATTTT

j_gene: TRBJ2-5
abundance: NA
v_gene: TRBV5-4
d_gene: TRBD1
CDR3aa: CASTPPGTVVQETQYF
CDR3nt: TGTGCCAGCACCCCACCCGGGACAGTAGTCCAAGAGACCCAGTACTTC

j_gene: TRBJ2-5
abundance: NA
v_gene: TRBV11-2
d_gene: NA
CDR3aa: CASSLDRIQETQYF
CDR3nt: TGTGCCAGCAGCTTAGATCGTATTCAAGAGACCCAGTACTTC